This T cell receptor (beta chain) was documented in a study of blood T cells in healthy people across ages. This clonotype was observed a few times. The use of a sample-barcoded 5' primer and a J-beta primer mix characterized a second PCR of about 7 to 12 cycles. In TCRdb, the 5' RACE reads were re-called with MiXCR into one record per CDR3 protein. The table includes over 950,000 distinct CDR3 sequences, roughly half detected once. This clonotype was sampled from a woman in her sixties or seventies in good health. What was sequenced was blood.

DNA for the CDR3: TGCAGTGCTAGAGATCAGGGCCGATCCTACGAGCAGTACTTC. Its protein product is CSARDQGRSYEQYF. This chain links TRBV20-1 with TRBJ2-7, with D perhaps TRBD1 (5 bases). This CDR3 region has 14 residues. V lost 0 bases to trimming and J lost 1 base, with 10 bases between them. Germline values: CDR1 DFQATT, CDR2 SNEGSKA (reference sequence).